These 9 T cell receptor beta chains came from one sample sequenced in a study of blood T cell repertoires in COVID-19 (TCRdb year 2020). The receptor library was made with the immunoSEQ multiplex PCR assay. This immuneACCESS table, as held by TCRdb, lists in-frame sequences with V and J called but not all clones. Of the missing ones, under half trace to an unresolved V gene in checked studies; the others have no known cause. In all, the sample holds 80,000 or so clones, and roughly nine tenths of those were seen once. The ten largest clones add up to about 2% of the sample. What was sequenced was peripheral blood. Receptors originate from a man aged 50-60 years with acute or convalescent COVID-19.

The chain has TRBV2 and TRBJ1-4; D remains unclear. Germline loops: CDR1 SNHLY, CDR2 FYNNEI. The CDR3 has 13 residues. V was cut by 1 base and J by 8 bases, with 8 bases left in between. CDR3 amino acids: CASSEVSSEKLFF. The CDR3 DNA follows: TGTGCCAGCAGTGAAGTCAGTAGCGAAAAACTGTTTTTT.

This clone was picked up a small number of times. The chain uses TRBV29-1 and TRBJ1-2; 9 nucleotides line up with TRBD1. The CDR3 loop spans 13 amino acids. Trimming at V came to 7 bases and at J to 6 bases, leaving 9 bases not matched to a gene. Germline lookup yields CDR1 SQVTM and CDR2 ANQGSEA. CDR3 sequence reads: CSAPDRGGDGYTF. For the CDR3, the DNA is TGCAGCGCTCCGGACAGGGGAGGAGATGGCTACACCTTC. Full variable domain (outside the CDR3, taken from reference TRBV29-1 and TRBJ1-2): SAVISQKPSRDICQRGTSLTIQCQVDSQVTMMFWYRQQPGQSLTLIATANQGSEATYESGFVIDKFPISRPNLTFSTLTVSNMSPEDSSIYLCSAPDRGGDGYTFGSGTRLTVV.

V gene TRBV7-8 combines with J gene TRBJ1-6; 9 bases match TRBD1. The CDR3 has 16 amino acids. V gave up 5 bases and J gave up 6 bases; unmatched junction bases: 8. CDR1 and CDR2 (germline): SGHVS, FQNEAQ. CDR3: CASSVGTGLSNSPLHF. CDR3 DNA: TGTGCCAGCAGCGTAGGGACAGGGTTGAGTAATTCACCCCTCCACTTT.

The rearrangement joins TRBV10-3 to TRBJ1-1, with D possibly being TRBD1 (6 bases). The CDR3 loop spans 14 amino acids. Germline V lookup: CDR1 ENHRY, CDR2 SYGVKD. Trimming took 3 bases from V and 1 from J, leaving 9 bases between them. CDR3 DNA sequence: TGTGCCATCAGTGACCCGACAGGGAACACTGAAGCTTTCTTT. Translating it yields CAISDPTGNTEAFF.

This clone appeared once. CDR3 sequence (DNA): TGTGCCAGCAGCGATACAGGGTCCTCTGGAAACACCATATATTTT. This gives the protein CASSDTGSSGNTIYF. The V gene is TRBV6-2 or TRBV6-3, the J gene TRBJ1-3; D may be TRBD1 (6 bases). Trimming cost V 6 bases and J 0 bases, with 12 bases left between them. The CDR3 sequence is 15 residues long. The germline gives CDR1 MNHEY, CDR2 SVGEGT.

The chain has TRBV9 and TRBJ2-3; a possible D gene is TRBD2 (6 bases). This CDR3 spans 14 amino acids. Germline assignment: CDR1 SGDLS and CDR2 YYNGEE. V lost 2 bases and J 6 bases, leaving 13 bases between the germline ends. CDR3 nucleotide sequence: TGTGCCAGCAGCGTGGATAGCGGCGCGGATACGCAGTATTTT. It is translated as CASSVDSGADTQYF.

The chain has TRBV27 and TRBJ1-2; D is unclear. Per the germline V gene, CDR1 is MNHEY and CDR2 is SMNVEV (reference sequence). The CDR3 spans 14 residues. The germline V and J ends were trimmed by 7 bases and 8 bases, with 20 bases remaining between them. The CDR3 DNA sequence: TGTGCCAGCAAAGGAATCGACGGACTGGGGGGCTACACCTTC. It yields the protein CASKGIDGLGGYTF.

The CDR3 DNA follows: TGTGCCAGCAAACTAGCGGTAGACTACGAGCAGTACTTC. This translates into CASKLAVDYEQYF. The chain links TRBV28 to TRBJ2-7; 8 bases match TRBD2. This CDR3 spans 13 amino acids. In germline, CDR1 is MDHEN, CDR2 SYDVKM. Unmatched junction bases numbered 5, after V lost 7 bases and J lost 3 bases.

The chain carries TRBV7-2 and TRBJ2-5; 11 bases map to TRBD2. This CDR3 contains 15 residues. Germline lookup yields CDR1 SGHTA and CDR2 FQGNSA. With V trimmed by 5 bases and J by 2 bases, 4 bases remained unmatched. The CDR3 protein is CASSPLAGDQETQYF. The CDR3 region has the DNA TGTGCCAGCAGCCCACTAGCGGGGGATCAAGAGACCCAGTACTTC.